Listed below are T cell receptor beta chains from one sample, sequenced in a study of blood T cell repertoires in COVID-19. Generated by immunoSEQ multiplex PCR, the TCRdb table keeps only in-frame clones and is missing some. The data contain 490,000 or so clones, around nine tenths of them singletons. Sample: PBMCs or T cells enriched from blood (not recorded which). These receptors were taken from a woman aged 55-70 years who had recovered from COVID-19. Both conserved end residues are part of each CDR3. Each record gives: CDR3 DNA, CDR3 protein, clone size, J gene, D gene, V gene. D genes are given only for firm matches. Clone size is given for some rows only: seen once, a few or many times, or a class if the clone is expanded.

CDR3 DNA: TGTGCCAGCAGCTTGTTTACGACAGGGGTCAAAGATACGCAGTATTTT
CDR3 protein: CASSLFTTGVKDTQYF
clone size: -
J gene: TRBJ2-3
D gene: TRBD1
V gene: TRBV5-6

CDR3 DNA: TGTGCCAGCAGCCTCAGGACAGATGTGGATGCTTTCTTT
CDR3 protein: CASSLRTDVDAFF
clone size: -
J gene: TRBJ1-1
D gene: -
V gene: TRBV6-5

CDR3 DNA: TGCAGCGTTGGAAGGGACAGTTCCGCTGAAGCTTTCTTT
CDR3 protein: CSVGRDSSAEAFF
clone size: -
J gene: TRBJ1-1
D gene: TRBD1
V gene: TRBV29-1

CDR3 DNA: TGCGCCAGCAGCCAGGGACAGGGGGCGGATGAAGCTTTCTTT
CDR3 protein: CASSQGQGADEAFF
clone size: once
J gene: TRBJ1-1
D gene: TRBD1
V gene: TRBV4-1

CDR3 DNA: TGCGCCAGCAGCTTTACAACTAGCGGGGCAGATACGCAGTATTTT
CDR3 protein: CASSFTTSGADTQYF
clone size: -
J gene: TRBJ2-3
D gene: TRBD2
V gene: TRBV5-1

CDR3 DNA: TGTGCTAGTGGTTTGGTACTACCGGGAGAGAAGCCCCAGCATTTT
CDR3 protein: CASGLVLPGEKPQHF
clone size: -
J gene: TRBJ1-5
D gene: -
V gene: TRBV12-5

CDR3 DNA: TGCGCCAGCACGTGGACAGGGTCTAACTATGGCTACACCTTC
CDR3 protein: CASTWTGSNYGYTF
clone size: -
J gene: TRBJ1-2
D gene: TRBD1
V gene: TRBV5-1

CDR3 DNA: TGTGCCAGCAGTGACAGGAGGGCTGACGAGCAGTACTTC
CDR3 protein: CASSDRRADEQYF
clone size: once
J gene: TRBJ2-7
D gene: -
V gene: TRBV2

CDR3 DNA: TGTGCCAGCAGCGTAGCCCCGGGACACGGTGCTGGGCAGTTCTTC
CDR3 protein: CASSVAPGHGAGQFF
clone size: -
J gene: TRBJ2-1
D gene: -
V gene: TRBV9

CDR3 DNA: TGTGCCAGCAGCTTGAACAGAAACATTCAGTACTTC
CDR3 protein: CASSLNRNIQYF
clone size: -
J gene: TRBJ2-4
D gene: -
V gene: TRBV5-6